A single sample gave rise to the 2 T cell receptor beta chains below, sequenced in a study of T-cell memory formation after mild COVID-19. TCRdb processed the 5' RACE reads anew with MiXCR; each CDR3 protein has one entry. The profile shows some 150,000 distinct CDR3 sequences, about a fifth of them singletons. The sample was PBMCs or a T cell subset sorted from them (not recorded which). These receptors were obtained from an adult woman who had mild COVID-19 (a few samples of this study predate the infection). Cell type and time point are not known.

V and J are TRBV20-1 and TRBJ2-5; 8 nucleotides agree with TRBD1. Trimming took 2 bases from V and 6 from J; bases not matched to a gene: 5. The CDR3 sequence is 13 residues long. Looked up from germline, CDR1 is DFQATT and CDR2 is SNEGSKA (reference sequence). CDR3: CSARRTGMQTQYF. The CDR3 nucleotides read TGCAGTGCTAGACGGACAGGGATGCAGACCCAGTACTTC.

This clonotype was seen at least ten times. The CDR3 nucleotides read TGCGCCAGCAGCAAAGGACAGCGGGATACGCAGTATTTT. Protein: CASSKGQRDTQYF. The chain carries TRBV5-1 and TRBJ2-3; the D gene is possibly TRBD1 (6 bases). Germline V gene data show CDR1 as SGHRS and CDR2 as YFSETQ. Trimming shortened V by 4 bases and J by 6 bases, and 12 bases separated the two germline ends. This CDR3 contains 13 residues.